This T cell receptor (beta chain) came from a study of cytomegalovirus exposure and HLA in healthy donors. PCR involved 60 Vbeta and 13 Jbeta primers. The table came from immunoSEQ multiplex PCR; TCRdb's copy has only in-frame clones and leaves some out. Of approximately 150,000 clones in the sample, around 80% were seen once. This CDR3 comprises 17 residues. The rearrangement links TRBV21-1 to TRBJ2-1; the table's TRBD2 call for D was not verified on the DNA. TRBV21-1 is a pseudogene segment. Material: PBMCs. The origin of this receptor is a man between 18 and 35 years old in good health and CMV-seropositive. The CDR3 is CASSAIERDEFYNEQFF. In nucleotides, the CDR3 is TGTGCCAGCAGCGCAATTGAGCGGGATGAATTCTACAATGAGCAGTTCTTC.